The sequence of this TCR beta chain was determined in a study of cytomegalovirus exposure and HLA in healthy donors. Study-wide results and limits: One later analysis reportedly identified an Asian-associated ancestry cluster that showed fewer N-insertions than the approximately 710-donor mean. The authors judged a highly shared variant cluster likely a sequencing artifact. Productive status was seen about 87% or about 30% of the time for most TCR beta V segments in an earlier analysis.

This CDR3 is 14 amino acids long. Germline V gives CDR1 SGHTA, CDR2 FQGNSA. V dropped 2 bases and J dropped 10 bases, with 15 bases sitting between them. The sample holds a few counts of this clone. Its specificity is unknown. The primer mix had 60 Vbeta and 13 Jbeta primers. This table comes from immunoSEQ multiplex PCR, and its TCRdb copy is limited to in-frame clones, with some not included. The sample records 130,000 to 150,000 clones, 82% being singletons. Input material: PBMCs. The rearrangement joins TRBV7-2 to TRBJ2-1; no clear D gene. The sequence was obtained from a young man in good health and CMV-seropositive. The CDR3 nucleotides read TGTGCCAGCAGCTTACTTTCGGGTTTTACGGAGCAGTTCTTC. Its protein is CASSLLSGFTEQFF.